These 24 T cell receptor beta chains share one sample of origin, sequenced in a study of tumor-infiltrating lymphocytes in primary liver carcinoma. With roughly 540 ng total RNA as template and a constant-region primer, TCR beta cDNA was made. Generation of the TCR beta libraries relied on three nested multiplex PCR rounds using slightly modified ARM-PCR. Two initial PCR rounds of roughly 10 cycles each paired TRBV1-TRBV30 forward primers with a C-beta reverse primer. TCRdb reprocessed the multiplex PCR reads via MiXCR and lists one record per CDR3 protein. The table shows 300,000 to 400,000 distinct CDR3 sequences, with around 60% occurring only once. Blood RNA originated from unsorted whole blood, with germline DNA additionally extracted. The sample comprised peripheral blood. The receptors stem from a man aged 40-50 years with primary liver carcinoma and hepatitis B virus infection.

Comments on this clonotype: It may be a read error: a sequence one base away is much more abundant. This sequence joins TRBV6-6 and TRBJ1-3; D is undetermined. Trimming shortened V by 2 bases and J by 0 bases, and 5 bases separated the two germline ends. Germline CDR1 MNHNY, CDR2 SVGAGI (reference sequence). CDR3 length: 14 amino acids. This CDR3 is CASSYGNSGNTIYF. The CDR3 DNA reads TGTGCCAGCAGTTACGGCAACTCTGGAAACACCATATATTTT.

This sequence joins TRBV4-1 and TRBJ2-1, with 7 bases identical to TRBD2. Germline values: CDR1 MGHRA, CDR2 YSYEKL. This CDR3 region has 16 residues. Trimming removed 4 bases from V and 4 bases from J; junction bases left unmatched: 10. CDR3 sequence reads: CASSRETSSGYNEQFF. CDR3 sequence (DNA): TGCGCCAGCAGCCGAGAAACGTCTAGCGGATACAATGAGCAGTTCTTC.

This clonotype was counted ten times or more. This chain joins TRBV6-5 and TRBJ2-7; 7 nucleotides align to TRBD1. V lost 9 bases to trimming and J lost 6 bases; unmatched junction nucleotides: 2. This CDR3 has 10 amino acids. CDR1 is MNHEY and CDR2 is SVGAGI in the germline V gene. The chain's CDR3 is CARTGVEQYF. The CDR3 coding sequence is TGTGCCAGAACAGGGGTCGAGCAGTACTTC.

In the case of this clonotype: A much bigger clone sits one base away, suggesting this may be a read error. The CDR3 carries no conserved terminal phenylalanine or tryptophan, so it likely arises from a read error. This chain uses TRBV6-2 or TRBV6-3 with TRBJ1-1; unclear D gene. Germline V lookup: CDR1 MNHEY, CDR2 SVGEGT. Trimming stripped 2 bases from V and 4 bases from J, with 14 bases between. The CDR3 is 15 amino acids. Here the CDR3 reads CASSYRADMATEAFS. DNA for the CDR3: TGTGCCAGCAGTTACAGGGCGGATATGGCCACTGAAGCTTTCTCT.

This clonotype came up once. A read error may produce the germline difference seen at one junction end. This chain links TRBV11-2 with TRBJ2-5; D is uncertain. Germline CDR1 and CDR2: SGHAT and FQNNGV. CDR3 length: 14 residues. CDR3 amino acids: CTSSLERTGETQYF. CDR3 bases: TGTACCAGTAGCTTAGAAAGAACCGGGGAGACCCAGTACTTC.

In the case of this clonotype: Mismatch with germline at one junction end may stem from a read error. This chain joins TRBV6-5 and TRBJ1-1; D remains ambiguous. The CDR3 covers 13 residues. Germline CDR1 reads MNHEY; CDR2 reads SVGAGI. Here the CDR3 DNA reads TGTGCCAACAGTAAAGGGCAGGCCTCTGAAGCTTTCTTT. Translation: CANSKGQASEAFF.

This clonotype was detected a few times. V usage is TRBV7-9 and J usage is TRBJ2-2; D possibly corresponds to TRBD2 (6 bases). This CDR3 is built from 16 residues. Germline CDR1 reads SEHNR; CDR2 reads FQNEAQ (reference sequence). V lost 5 bases to trimming and J lost 4 bases, with 17 bases between them. The CDR3 loop reads CASSKTGTRLTGELFF. CDR3 sequence (DNA): TGTGCCAGCAGCAAAACCGGGACTCGGCTCACCGGGGAGCTGTTTTTT.

Remarks on this clonotype: Possible read error: a much larger clone is one base away. The chain recombines TRBV4-3 with TRBJ2-2; a weak D match, TRBD2 (6 bases). Germline V gives CDR1 LGHNA, CDR2 YSLEER. V dropped 1 base and J dropped 2 bases, with 14 bases sitting between them. This CDR3 contains 17 residues. The DNA of the CDR3 is TGCGCCAGCAGCCAAGGGAATAGCGGATTAAACACCGGGGAGCTGTTTTTT. This translates into CASSQGNSGLNTGELFF.

Points on this clonotype: The junction differs from germline at one of its ends, possibly a read error. The rearrangement joins TRBV11-2 to TRBJ2-2; possibly TRBD1 or TRBD2 for D (5 bases each). CDR1 is SGHAT and CDR2 is FQNNGV in the germline V gene. The CDR3 has 14 amino acids. This chain's CDR3 is CASSSVQENGEMFF. The CDR3 DNA follows: TGTGCCAGCAGCTCGGTACAGGAGAACGGGGAGATGTTTTTT.

This clonotype was seen many times. In DNA form, the CDR3 reads TGTGCCAGCAGTCGAACCGGACTAGCGGGTAAAGAGACCCAGTACTTC. As protein: CASSRTGLAGKETQYF. The chain joins TRBV6-5 to TRBJ2-5; 11 bases map to TRBD2. The CDR3 runs 16 residues. Germline loops: CDR1 MNHEY, CDR2 SVGAGI. With 5 bases clipped from V and 3 bases from J, the junction kept 8 bases outside the gene matches.

About this clonotype: An end of the junction differs from the germline gene, which may be a read error. The chain joins TRBV12-3 or TRBV12-4 to TRBJ1-3; no reliable D call. The CDR3 runs 14 residues. CDR3: CASGFSHLGNTIYF. The CDR3 coding sequence is TGTGCCAGCGGTTTCTCACACCTGGGAAACACCATATATTTT.

The chain is built from TRBV11-1 and TRBJ2-1; 9 bases align to TRBD2. The CDR3 is 13 amino acids. Germline loops: CDR1 SGHAT, CDR2 FQDESV (reference sequence). The CDR3 spells CVSGAGGPNEQFF. The CDR3 nucleotides are TGTGTCAGTGGCGCGGGAGGGCCGAATGAGCAGTTCTTC.

This clonotype was observed a handful of times. V and J are TRBV10-3 and TRBJ1-1; 7 bases map to TRBD1. Trimming removed 0 bases from V and 2 bases from J; junction bases left unmatched: 3. There are 15 residues in the CDR3. Looked up from germline, CDR1 is ENHRY and CDR2 is SYGVKD. CDR3 region: CAISESNRGNTEAFF. CDR3 sequence (DNA): TGTGCCATCAGTGAGTCGAACAGGGGTAACACTGAAGCTTTCTTT.

As concerns this clonotype: A much larger clone lies a single base off, so this may be a read error. The chain has TRBV29-1 and TRBJ1-1, with a weak D call TRBD1 (5 bases). Germline lookup yields CDR1 SQVTM and CDR2 ANQGSEA. This CDR3 comprises 14 residues. V lost 2 bases and J lost 4, with 14 bases in between. The CDR3 DNA reads as TGCAGCGTTGAAATATCAGGACACCTCACTGAAGCTTTCTTT. Its translation is CSVEISGHLTEAFF.

There are many counts of this clonotype. The V and J genes are TRBV6-5 and TRBJ1-1, with 7 bases matching TRBD1. V gave up 1 base and J gave up 0 bases; unmatched junction bases: 2. Germline V lookup: CDR1 MNHEY, CDR2 SVGAGI. The CDR3 runs 15 residues. CDR3 sequence: CASSYFTGVNTEAFF. CDR3 DNA sequence: TGTGCCAGCAGTTACTTTACAGGGGTGAACACTGAAGCTTTCTTT.

In its sample, this clonotype was seen many times. This sequence joins TRBV11-2 and TRBJ2-3; no clear D. This CDR3 contains 13 residues. Germline V gives CDR1 SGHAT, CDR2 FQNNGV. With 0 bases removed from V and 6 bases from J, the gap between germline ends came to 7 bases. CDR3 DNA: TGTGCCAGCAGCTTAGATTTCGAGGATACGCAGTATTTT. Encoded protein: CASSLDFEDTQYF.

The rearrangement joins TRBV19 to TRBJ1-1; maybe TRBD1 (6 bases). The CDR3 is 20 amino acids. V was clipped by 5 bases and J by 4 bases, with 32 bases between them. Germline V gives CDR1 LNHDA, CDR2 SQIVND (reference sequence). CDR3 in DNA: TGTGCCAGTAGTCGTCTGGTACTCGGGGGGCGAAAGATCGGGAGCACTGAAGCTTTCTTT. Its protein product is CASSRLVLGGRKIGSTEAFF.

Note on this clonotype: The junction departs from the called germline gene at one end, perhaps through a read error. The V and J genes are TRBV11-2 and TRBJ2-1; no definite D call. The V gene's germline CDR1 is SGHAT and CDR2 FQNNGV. The CDR3 contains 14 residues. The CDR3 DNA reads as TGTACCAGCAGCCCTACGGATGGCTTGGGCGAGCAGTTCTTC. This gives the protein CTSSPTDGLGEQFF.

The rearrangement uses TRBV11-2 and TRBJ2-7; 8 positions agree with TRBD1. The CDR3 covers 15 residues. Germline CDR1 and CDR2: SGHAT and FQNNGV. J was trimmed by 2 bases and V by 6 bases; bases with no gene match: 9. The CDR3 here is CASSQSGQVPYEQYF. CDR3 bases: TGTGCCAGCAGTCAATCGGGACAGGTACCCTACGAGCAGTACTTC.

This clonotype was recorded at least ten times. V is TRBV29-1 and J is TRBJ2-7; D is undetermined. CDR1 is SQVTM, CDR2 ANQGSEA, per germline. This CDR3 has 12 residues. V was pared by 6 bases and J by 2 bases, with 11 bases between. DNA for the CDR3: TGCAGCGTGGGTGAAGGAGCCTACGAGCAGTACTTC. This translates into CSVGEGAYEQYF.

V is TRBV29-1 and J is TRBJ1-1; possible D gene TRBD1, 6 bases. The germline V gene encodes CDR1 SQVTM and CDR2 ANQGSEA. V lost 8 bases and J lost 0, with 19 bases in between. The CDR3 has 15 residues. The CDR3 bases are TGCAGCATGGCCCCTTCGACAGGTATGAACACTGAAGCTTTCTTT. Protein: CSMAPSTGMNTEAFF. The complete variable domain, with remaining parts taken from reference TRBV29-1 and TRBJ1-1, reads SAVISQKPSRDICQRGTSLTIQCQVDSQVTMMFWYRQQPGQSLTLIATANQGSEATYESGFVIDKFPISRPNLTFSTLTVSNMSPEDSSIYLCSMAPSTGMNTEAFFGQGTRLTVV.

In the case of this clonotype: A read error may explain this, as a much larger clone is one base away. The chain uses TRBV6-5 and TRBJ1-2, with TRBD1 matching over 10 bases. CDR3 length: 13 amino acids. Germline CDR1 reads MNHEY; CDR2 reads SVGAGI. CDR3 DNA sequence: TGTGCCAGCAGTTACGGGACAGGGGTTGGCCACACCTTC. Translation: CASSYGTGVGHTF.

The rearrangement uses TRBV10-2 and TRBJ2-1; TRBD2 aligns across 7 bases. Germline CDR1 WSHSY, CDR2 SAAADI. V trimming: 2 bases; J trimming: 3 bases; junction bases outside the gene matches: 7. The CDR3 extends over 16 amino acids. The CDR3 region has the DNA TGCGCCAGCAGTGAGGGAACTAGCGTAGACTACAATGAGCAGTTCTTC. Translation gives CASSEGTSVDYNEQFF.

Remarks on this clonotype: A much larger clone lies a single base off, so this may be a read error. This chain joins TRBV14 and TRBJ2-2; TRBD2 matches 8 bases. CDR3 length equals 18 residues. CDR1 is SGHDN and CDR2 is FVKESK in the germline V gene. The CDR3 DNA follows: TGTGTCAGCAGCCAACTCCGGGGTAGCGGGATGAACACCGGGGAGCTGTTTTTT. Encoded protein: CVSSQLRGSGMNTGELFF. Looking up the rest from reference TRBV14 and TRBJ2-2 gives the full variable domain: EAGVTQFPSHSVIEKGQTVTLRCDPISGHDNLYWYRRVMGKEIKFLLHFVKESKQDESGMPNNRFLAERTGGTYSTLKVQPAELEDSGVYFCVSSQLRGSGMNTGELFFGEGSRLTVL.